This T cell receptor (beta chain) was found in a study of blood T cell repertoires in COVID-19. The wider study: Acute and convalescent COVID-19 samples came from the United States, Italy and Spain. T cells, B-cell-depleted T cells, or PBMCs supplied cDNA or gDNA.

Authors' analysis steps: The authors estimated nucleated cell counts from reference gene primer amplification. TCRdb's table, derived via immunoSEQ multiplex PCR, lists solely in-frame clones and lacks some. V and J calls and clone size come straight from that table; D and trimming were deduced from the DNA. The table includes around 340,000 clones, about 86% detected once. This CDR3 is 15 amino acids long. The V and J ends lost 6 bases and 2 bases, in that order; junction bases with no gene match: 7. Germline assignment: CDR1 WSHSY and CDR2 SAAADI. Seattle participants joined during active infection and were tracked over time. In this sample, this clone turned up once.

V is TRBV10-2 and J is TRBJ2-7, with 10 bases that match TRBD2. Source material: peripheral blood. The clonotype originates from a woman aged 55-69 years with COVID-19, enrolled during active disease. The CDR3 region has the DNA TGCGCCAGCAGCACCGGGACTAGCGAAACCTACGAGCAGTACTTC. Translated: CASSTGTSETYEQYF.